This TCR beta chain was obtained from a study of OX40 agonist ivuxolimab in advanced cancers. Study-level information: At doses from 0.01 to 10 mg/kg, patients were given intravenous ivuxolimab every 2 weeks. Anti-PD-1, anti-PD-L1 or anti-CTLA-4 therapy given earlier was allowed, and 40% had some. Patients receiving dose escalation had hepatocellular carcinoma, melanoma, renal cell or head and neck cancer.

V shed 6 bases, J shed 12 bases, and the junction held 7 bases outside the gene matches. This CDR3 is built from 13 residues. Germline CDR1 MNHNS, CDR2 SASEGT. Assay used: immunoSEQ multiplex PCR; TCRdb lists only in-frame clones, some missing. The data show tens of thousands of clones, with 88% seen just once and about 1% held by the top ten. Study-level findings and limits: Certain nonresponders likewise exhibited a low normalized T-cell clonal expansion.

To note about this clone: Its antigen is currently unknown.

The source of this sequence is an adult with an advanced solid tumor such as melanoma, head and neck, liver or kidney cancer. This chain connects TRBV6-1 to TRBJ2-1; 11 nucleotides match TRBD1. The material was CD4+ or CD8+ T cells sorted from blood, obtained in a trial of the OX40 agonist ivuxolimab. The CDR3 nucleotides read TGTGCCAGCAGGGGGGGACAGGGGGATGGGCAGTTCTTC. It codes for CASRGGQGDGQFF.